This T cell receptor (beta chain) stems from a study of cytomegalovirus exposure and HLA in healthy donors. Study-level points and caveats: 15,000 to 20,000 TCR beta sequences were associated with HLA alleles at 0.05 false discovery rate in a later analysis.

The CDR3 is 15 amino acids. Trimming cost V 0 bases and J 1 base, with 9 bases left between them. Looked up from germline, CDR1 is MNHEY and CDR2 is SMNVEV (reference sequence). Primers included in the PCR were 60 Vbeta and 13 Jbeta primers. Here immunoSEQ multiplex PCR was the method, and the copy in TCRdb shows in-frame clones only, minus some. The sample lists 90,000 to 110,000 clones; 76% were seen once. Comments on this clone: Antigen: not known.

The clonotype was recovered from a man in his forties in good health and CMV-seropositive. V usage is TRBV27 and J usage is TRBJ2-5; weak D call: TRBD1 (6 bases). Sequencing was carried out using PBMCs. The CDR3, as DNA: TGTGCCAGCAGTTTATCGACAGGCCCCCAAGAGACCCAGTACTTC. It codes for CASSLSTGPQETQYF.